This T cell receptor (beta chain) was found in a study of CD8+CD57+ T cells in acquired aplastic anemia. Background on the study: 3.2 ug was the average amount of DNA from sorted CD4+ and CD8+ cells. Study-wide results and limits: Patients had around 30 CD8+ CDR3 sequences in common with controls (the shared set). With respect to CD8+ Simpson's diversity, patients and controls did not differ significantly.

The template for TCR beta VDJ and CDR3 sequence profiling was genomic DNA. In TCRdb, the reads were re-called with MiXCR into one record per CDR3 protein. Of around 210,000 distinct CDR3 sequences listed, 60% to 80% are singletons. V shed 4 bases, J shed 6 bases, and the junction held 6 bases outside the gene matches. Germline assignment: CDR1 SGHAT and CDR2 FQNNGV. The CDR3 sequence is 16 residues long. Sequencing was done on patients that had shown CD8+CD57+ cell expansion by flow cytometry. This clonotype was recorded at least ten times. Its specificity is not known. V is TRBV11-2 and J is TRBJ2-1; 13 positions agree with TRBD2. The sequence derives from a human donor with aplastic anemia. Sequenced input: sorted CD4+, CD8+, or CD8+CD57+ T cells (not recorded which) from PBMCs. This CDR3 is CASSSPLAGGPNEQFF. The CDR3, as DNA: TGTGCCAGCAGCTCCCCACTAGCGGGGGGGCCCAATGAGCAGTTCTTC.